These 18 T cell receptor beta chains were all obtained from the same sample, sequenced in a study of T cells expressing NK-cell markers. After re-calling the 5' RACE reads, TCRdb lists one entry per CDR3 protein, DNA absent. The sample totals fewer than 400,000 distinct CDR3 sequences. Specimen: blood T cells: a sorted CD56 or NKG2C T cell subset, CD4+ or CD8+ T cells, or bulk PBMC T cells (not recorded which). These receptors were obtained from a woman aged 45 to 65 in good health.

CDR3 amino acids: CASNVGLASYNEQFF. This chain uses TRBV6-1 with TRBJ2-1; the D call of TRBD2 rests on TCRdb alone, since no DNA is present to check it. Germline V gene sequence: CDR1 MNHNS, CDR2 SASEGT. This CDR3 is 15 amino acids long.

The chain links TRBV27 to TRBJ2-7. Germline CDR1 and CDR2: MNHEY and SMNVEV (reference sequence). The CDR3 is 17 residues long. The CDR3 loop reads CASSLLQVAGSSYEQYF.

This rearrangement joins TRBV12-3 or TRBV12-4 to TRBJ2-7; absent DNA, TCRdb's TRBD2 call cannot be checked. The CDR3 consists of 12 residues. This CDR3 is CASSFFRWEQYF.

The CDR3 protein is CATSDLQGGSRNEQFF. The rearrangement uses TRBV24-1 and TRBJ2-1. The length of the CDR3 is 16 residues. From germline, CDR1 is KGHDR and CDR2 SFDVKD.

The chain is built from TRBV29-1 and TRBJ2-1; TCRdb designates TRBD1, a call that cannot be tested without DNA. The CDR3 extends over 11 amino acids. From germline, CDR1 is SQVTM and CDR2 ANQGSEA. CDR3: CSVVPGAEQFF.

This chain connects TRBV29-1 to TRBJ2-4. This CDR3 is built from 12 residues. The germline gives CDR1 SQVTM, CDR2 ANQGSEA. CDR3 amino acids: CSVGGLGWVQYF.

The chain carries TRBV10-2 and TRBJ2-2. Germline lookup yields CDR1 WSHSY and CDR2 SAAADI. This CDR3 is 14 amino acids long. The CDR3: CATFPQPITGELFF.

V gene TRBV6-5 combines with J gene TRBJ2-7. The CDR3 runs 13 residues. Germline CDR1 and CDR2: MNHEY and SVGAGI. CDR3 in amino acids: CASSIWRGYEQYF.

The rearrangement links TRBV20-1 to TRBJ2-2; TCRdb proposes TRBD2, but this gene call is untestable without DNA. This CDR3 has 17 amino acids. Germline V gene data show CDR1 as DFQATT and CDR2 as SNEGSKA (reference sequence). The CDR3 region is CSARAPSGRGNTGELFF.

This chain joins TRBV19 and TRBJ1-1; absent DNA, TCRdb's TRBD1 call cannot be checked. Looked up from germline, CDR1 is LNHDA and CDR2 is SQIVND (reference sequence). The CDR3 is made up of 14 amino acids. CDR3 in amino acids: CASITGQGPLEAFF.

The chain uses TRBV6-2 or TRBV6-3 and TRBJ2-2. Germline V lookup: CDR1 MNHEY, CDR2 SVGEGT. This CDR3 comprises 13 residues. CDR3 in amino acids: CASSYSGYGELFF.

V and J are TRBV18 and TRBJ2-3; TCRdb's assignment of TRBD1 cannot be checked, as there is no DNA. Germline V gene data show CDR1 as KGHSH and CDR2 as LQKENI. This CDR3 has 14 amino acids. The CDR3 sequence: CASSPGTAPREQYF.

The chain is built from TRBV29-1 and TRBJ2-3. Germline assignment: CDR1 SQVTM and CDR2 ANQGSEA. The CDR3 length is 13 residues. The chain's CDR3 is CSVEKVSADTQYF.

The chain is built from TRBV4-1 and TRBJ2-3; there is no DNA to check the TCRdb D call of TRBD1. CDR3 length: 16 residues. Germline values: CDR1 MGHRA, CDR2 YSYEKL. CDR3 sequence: CASSQGRQGARNTQYF.

The chain's CDR3 is CAISETLGTHEQFF. V gene TRBV10-3 combines with J gene TRBJ2-1; TCRdb returns TRBD1, unconfirmable since there is no DNA. Germline V lookup: CDR1 ENHRY, CDR2 SYGVKD. CDR3 length equals 14 residues.

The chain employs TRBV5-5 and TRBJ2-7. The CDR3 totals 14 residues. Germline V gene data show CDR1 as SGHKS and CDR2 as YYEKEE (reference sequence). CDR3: CASSFGLARFEQYF.

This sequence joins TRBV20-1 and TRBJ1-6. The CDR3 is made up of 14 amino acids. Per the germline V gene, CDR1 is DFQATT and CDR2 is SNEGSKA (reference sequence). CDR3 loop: CSAPDLRENSPLHF.

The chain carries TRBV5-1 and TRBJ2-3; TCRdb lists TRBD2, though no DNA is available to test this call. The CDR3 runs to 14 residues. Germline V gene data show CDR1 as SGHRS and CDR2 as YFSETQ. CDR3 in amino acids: CASSLDGARDTQYF.